The 17 T cell receptor beta chains in this list originate from one sample, sequenced in a study of blood T cell repertoires in COVID-19. Generated by immunoSEQ multiplex PCR, the TCRdb table keeps only in-frame clones and is missing some. The table shows about 84,000 clones, with approximately 86% occurring only once. Input material: peripheral blood. Receptors were obtained from an elderly woman with acute or convalescent COVID-19.

There are many counts of this clone. The chain carries TRBV5-4 and TRBJ2-1; TRBD2 agrees at 10 bases. This CDR3 comprises 15 residues. V trimming: 4 bases; J trimming: 7 bases; junction bases outside the gene matches: 8. The germline V gene encodes CDR1 SGHNT and CDR2 YYREEE (reference sequence). This CDR3 is CASSPTSGPGNEQFF. The DNA for the CDR3 is TGTGCCAGCAGCCCGACTAGCGGGCCCGGGAATGAGCAGTTCTTC.

The chain links TRBV10-1 to TRBJ2-2, with TRBD1 matching over 7 bases. V shed 6 bases and J 2 bases; nucleotides not matched to a gene: 3. This CDR3 comprises 14 residues. The germline gives CDR1 WNHNN, CDR2 SYGVQD (reference sequence). DNA for the CDR3: TGCGCCAGCAGAGGACAGGTTAACACCGGGGAGCTGTTTTTT. The encoded protein is CASRGQVNTGELFF.

This chain uses TRBV21-1 with TRBJ2-5; the table's D call TRBD2 went unverified against the DNA. TRBV21-1 is given as a pseudogene. The CDR3 contains 16 residues. This chain's CDR3 is CASSKVSSGYQETQYF. For the CDR3, the DNA is TGTGCCAGCAGCAAAGTGTCTAGCGGGTACCAAGAGACCCAGTACTTC.

V is TRBV5-6 and J is TRBJ2-2; TRBD1 matches 7 bases. Looked up from germline, CDR1 is SGHDT and CDR2 is YYEEEE. The V segment lost 5 bases and the J segment 2 bases; nucleotides outside the gene matches: 3. The CDR3 length is 14 residues. Here the CDR3 reads CASRYRGNTGELFF. Here the CDR3 DNA reads TGTGCCAGCAGATACAGGGGAAACACCGGGGAGCTGTTTTTT.

This chain links TRBV7-9 with TRBJ2-5, with D possibly matching TRBD2 (6 bases). In germline, CDR1 is SEHNR, CDR2 FQNEAQ (reference sequence). This CDR3 is built from 15 residues. V lost 5 bases to trimming and J lost 2 bases, with 15 bases between them. In nucleotides, the CDR3 is TGTGCCAGCAGCGAGGCCGGGACTCTTCAAGAGACCCAGTACTTC. It specifies CASSEAGTLQETQYF.

The sample holds a few counts of this clone. The chain recombines TRBV27 with TRBJ1-5; 7 bases are a match to TRBD1. J lost 0 bases, V lost 0 bases, and 5 bases had no gene match. Germline V CDR1 and CDR2: MNHEY, SMNVEV (reference sequence). This CDR3 has 17 residues. CDR3 region: CASSLSGTDYSNQPQHF. As DNA, the CDR3 is TGTGCCAGCAGTTTATCGGGGACAGATTATAGCAATCAGCCCCAGCATTTT.

This chain joins TRBV4-3 and TRBJ2-5; TRBD1 aligns across 9 bases. Germline values: CDR1 LGHNA, CDR2 YSLEER. The CDR3 contains 14 residues. Losses at the gene ends were 2 bases for V and 4 bases for J; bases not matched to a gene: 2. For the CDR3, the DNA is TGCGCCAGCAGCCAAACAGGGGGCGGAGAGACCCAGTACTTC. Translation: CASSQTGGGETQYF.

The chain links TRBV18 to TRBJ2-5; 10 bases line up with TRBD2. This CDR3 spans 16 amino acids. From germline, CDR1 is KGHSH and CDR2 LQKENI. Trimming took 0 bases from V and 3 from J; bases not matched to a gene: 4. CDR3 protein: CASSPPHSGGEETQYF. As DNA, the CDR3 is TGTGCCAGCTCACCACCGCACAGCGGGGGGGAAGAGACCCAGTACTTC.

V gene TRBV9 combines with J gene TRBJ1-4, with TRBD1 as a possible D gene (6 bases). From germline, CDR1 is SGDLS and CDR2 YYNGEE. Between the trimmed V and J ends, which lost 3 bases and 5 bases, there was a span of 11 bases. The CDR3 is 14 amino acids. Here the CDR3 reads CASSAGQRNEKLFF. The CDR3 DNA sequence: TGTGCCAGCAGCGCGGGACAAAGGAATGAAAAACTGTTTTTT.

J is TRBJ2-5 and V is TRBV11-2, with 13 bases matching TRBD2. This CDR3 has 16 residues. The germline gives CDR1 SGHAT, CDR2 FQNNGV. The V segment lost 2 bases and the J segment 2 bases; nucleotides outside the gene matches: 2. The CDR3 loop is CASSLPGLAGQETQYF. The CDR3 DNA is TGTGCCAGCAGCTTACCGGGACTAGCGGGACAAGAGACCCAGTACTTC.

The chain joins TRBV14 to TRBJ2-2; D gene uncertain. Between the trimmed V and J ends, which lost 4 bases and 4 bases, there was a span of 13 bases. The V gene's germline CDR1 is SGHDN and CDR2 FVKESK. The CDR3 extends over 15 amino acids. The DNA for the CDR3 is TGTGCCAGCAGCCGCCTCCAGCAGGTCACCGGGGAGCTGTTTTTT. It codes for CASSRLQQVTGELFF.

The rearrangement links TRBV28 to TRBJ2-2; 12 bases are shared with TRBD2. This CDR3 has 16 amino acids. The V gene end was trimmed by 4 bases and the J gene end by 6 bases; junction bases not matched to a gene: 6. Germline V lookup: CDR1 MDHEN, CDR2 SYDVKM. The CDR3: CASSSLRTSGAGELFF. The CDR3 region has the DNA TGTGCCAGCAGTTCACTTCGGACTAGCGGGGCCGGGGAGCTGTTTTTT.

J is TRBJ2-5 and V is TRBV5-4; 8 bases are shared with TRBD2. The CDR3 runs 14 residues. CDR1 and CDR2 (germline): SGHNT, YYREEE (reference sequence). Unmatched junction bases numbered 4, after V lost 2 bases and J lost 4 bases. As DNA, the CDR3 is TGTGCCAGCAGCTTCAGCGGGAGAGGAGAGACCCAGTACTTC. Translating it yields CASSFSGRGETQYF.

The chain has TRBV19 and TRBJ2-1; 7 bases line up with TRBD1. CDR3 length: 15 amino acids. Germline CDR1 and CDR2: LNHDA and SQIVND (reference sequence). The V and J ends lost 3 bases and 9 bases, in that order; junction bases with no gene match: 11. The CDR3 DNA follows: TGTGCCAGTAGTATCGGTCAGAGGACAGGCTTTGAGCAGTTCTTC. Amino acid sequence: CASSIGQRTGFEQFF. Using reference TRBV19 and TRBJ2-1 for the parts outside the CDR3, the full variable domain is DGGITQSPKYLFRKEGQNVTLSCEQNLNHDAMYWYRQDPGQGLRLIYYSQIVNDFQKGDIAEGYSVSREKKESFPLTVTSAQKNPTAFYLCASSIGQRTGFEQFFGPGTRLTVL.

The V gene is TRBV19, the J gene TRBJ2-2, with D uncertain. Germline assignment: CDR1 LNHDA and CDR2 SQIVND (reference sequence). Trimming left V 9 bases short and J 4 bases short, with 12 bases between. This CDR3 is built from 13 residues. The CDR3 reads CASRNGPTGELFF. CDR3 nucleotide sequence: TGTGCCAGCCGTAATGGGCCCACCGGGGAGCTGTTTTTT.

The chain employs TRBV7-9 and TRBJ1-3; D is unresolved. CDR1 and CDR2 (germline): SEHNR, FQNEAQ (reference sequence). V was pared by 5 bases and J by 1 base, with 6 bases between. This CDR3 comprises 13 residues. The CDR3 loop is CASSNRSGNTIYF. The CDR3 bases are TGTGCCAGCAGCAACAGATCTGGAAACACCATATATTTT. Together with reference TRBV7-9 and TRBJ1-3, the CDR3 gives the full variable domain: DTGVSQNPRHKITKRGQNVTFRCDPISEHNRLYWYRQTLGQGPEFLTYFQNEAQLEKSRLLSDRFSAERPKGSFSTLEIQRTEQGDSAMYLCASSNRSGNTIYFGEGSWLTVV.

This chain connects TRBV9 to TRBJ1-4; tentative D call: TRBD1 (5 bases). V was cut by 0 bases and J by 6 bases, with 15 bases left in between. This CDR3 is 16 amino acids long. The germline V gene has CDR1 SGDLS and CDR2 YYNGEE. The CDR3 here is CASSVGLGGAHEKLFF. CDR3 DNA sequence: TGTGCCAGCAGCGTAGGCCTGGGAGGGGCGCATGAAAAACTGTTTTTT.